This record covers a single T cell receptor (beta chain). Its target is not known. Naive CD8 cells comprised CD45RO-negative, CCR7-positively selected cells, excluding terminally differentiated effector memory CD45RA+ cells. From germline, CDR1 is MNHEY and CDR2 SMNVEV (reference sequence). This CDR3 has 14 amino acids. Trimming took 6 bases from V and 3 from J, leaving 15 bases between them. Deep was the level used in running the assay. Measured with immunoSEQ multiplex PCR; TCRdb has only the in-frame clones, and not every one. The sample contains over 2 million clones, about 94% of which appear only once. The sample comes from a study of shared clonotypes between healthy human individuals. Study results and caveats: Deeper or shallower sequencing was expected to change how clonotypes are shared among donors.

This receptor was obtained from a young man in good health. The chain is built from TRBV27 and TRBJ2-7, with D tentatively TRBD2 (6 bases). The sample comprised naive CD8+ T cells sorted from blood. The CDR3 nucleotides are TGTGCCAGCAGCGTAGGAGGGCCGGGCTACGAGCAGTACTTC. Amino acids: CASSVGGPGYEQYF.